These 14 T cell receptor beta chains came from one sample sequenced in a study of blood T cell repertoires in COVID-19. The repertoire was sequenced with immunoSEQ multiplex PCR; TCRdb's copy has only in-frame clones and lacks some. The repertoire holds approximately 200,000 clones, with roughly 84% as singletons. What was sequenced was peripheral blood. The receptor set was obtained from a man between 50 and 59 years old who had recovered from COVID-19.

The chain combines TRBV7-2 with TRBJ1-5; a possible D gene is TRBD1 (5 bases). The V end lost 4 bases, the J end lost 0 bases, and 16 bases lay between the germline ends. Germline loops: CDR1 SGHTA, CDR2 FQGNSA. There are 17 residues in the CDR3. In DNA form, the CDR3 reads TGTGCCAGCAGCTCCAGATCGGGGGTTAATAGCAATCAGCCCCAGCATTTT. Translating it yields CASSSRSGVNSNQPQHF.

This rearrangement joins TRBV11-2 to TRBJ2-1; D unresolved. V was cut by 1 base and J by 5 bases, with 9 bases left in between. Looked up from germline, CDR1 is SGHAT and CDR2 is FQNNGV. The CDR3 loop spans 14 amino acids. CDR3 sequence (DNA): TGTGCCAGCAGCTTAGCCCCCCGTAACAATGAGCAGTTCTTC. It encodes CASSLAPRNNEQFF.

The chain carries TRBV28 and TRBJ2-7; TRBD2 aligns across 7 bases. V lost 7 bases, J lost 3 bases, and 12 bases stayed unmatched. This CDR3 contains 15 residues. From germline, CDR1 is MDHEN and CDR2 SYDVKM. The CDR3 nucleotides are TGTGCCAGCACCGATGGAGGGAGGGCATTCTACGAGCAGTACTTC. This gives the protein CASTDGGRAFYEQYF.

The rearrangement joins TRBV3-1 (or the pseudogene TRBV3-2) to TRBJ2-7, with TRBD2 matching 7 bases. The length of the CDR3 is 16 residues. Unmatched junction bases numbered 5, after V lost 0 bases and J lost 0 bases. CDR1 LGHDT and CDR2 YNNKEL come from the germline V gene (reference sequence). The CDR3 loop is CASSQEAGLVSYEQYF. As DNA, the CDR3 is TGTGCCAGCAGCCAAGAGGCTGGACTAGTCTCCTACGAGCAGTACTTC.

The chain employs TRBV5-4 and TRBJ1-2; 12 positions match TRBD1. V gave up 4 bases and J gave up 8 bases; unmatched junction bases: 6. Germline V gene sequence: CDR1 SGHNT, CDR2 YYREEE (reference sequence). The CDR3 length is 14 residues. The DNA of the CDR3 is TGTGCCAGCAGCCTGGGGGACAGGGGGCACGGCTACACCTTC. Its protein product is CASSLGDRGHGYTF. The entire variable domain, with the rest obtained from reference TRBV5-4 and TRBJ1-2, is as follows: ETGVTQSPTHLIKTRGQQVTLRCSSQSGHNTVSWYQQALGQGPQFIFQYYREEENGRGNFPPRFSGLQFPNYSSELNVNALELDDSALYLCASSLGDRGHGYTFGSGTRLTVV.

V usage is TRBV7-2 and J usage is TRBJ2-7; 8 bases are shared with TRBD2. Trimming took 1 base from V and 6 from J; bases not matched to a gene: 8. In germline, CDR1 is SGHTA, CDR2 FQGNSA. CDR3 length: 15 residues. In DNA form, the CDR3 reads TGTGCCAGCAGCTTAGATGGGAGGCGGGAGGCCGAGCAGTACTTC. Translation: CASSLDGRREAEQYF.

The rearrangement uses TRBV27 and TRBJ2-5; the match to TRBD1 covers 7 bases. The CDR3 is made up of 15 amino acids. The ends lost 5 bases at V and 5 bases at J; junction bases unmatched: 11. From germline, CDR1 is MNHEY and CDR2 SMNVEV (reference sequence). The CDR3 coding sequence is TGTGCCAGCAGTACAAACAGGGGACCTAGGGAGACCCAGTACTTC. Residues: CASSTNRGPRETQYF.

The chain recombines TRBV6-2 or TRBV6-3 with TRBJ2-7; 7 bases line up with TRBD2. Germline values: CDR1 MNHEY, CDR2 SVGEGT. The CDR3 has 14 residues. V lost 0 bases and J lost 5; bases outside the gene matches: 4. CDR3 sequence: CASSYSAGVNEQYF. CDR3 nucleotide sequence: TGTGCCAGCAGTTACTCGGCGGGGGTAAACGAGCAGTACTTC.

The chain couples TRBV12-3 or TRBV12-4 to TRBJ2-3, with 11 bases matching TRBD2. This CDR3 spans 13 amino acids. Unmatched junction bases numbered 4, after V lost 6 bases and J lost 8 bases. The CDR3 nucleotides are TGTGCCAGCAGGGGGACTAGCGGTTCTACGCAGTATTTT. Translated, it gives CASRGTSGSTQYF.

This clone appeared once. The chain recombines TRBV10-3 with TRBJ2-7; 7 nucleotides agree with TRBD2. CDR3 length: 13 amino acids. CDR1 and CDR2 (germline): ENHRY, SYGVKD. V shed 8 bases and J 8 bases; nucleotides not matched to a gene: 12. The DNA of the CDR3 is TGTGCCATCGGGGACTACTCAACTACGAAGCAGTACTTC. Translation gives CAIGDYSTTKQYF.

The chain has TRBV2 and TRBJ2-3, with 11 bases that match TRBD2. Trimming at V came to 6 bases and at J to 4 bases, leaving 9 bases not matched to a gene. The CDR3 has 16 residues. Germline values: CDR1 SNHLY, CDR2 FYNNEI. CDR3 coding DNA: TGTGCCAGCAGAGAAACTAGCGGGAGCTCTTCAGATACGCAGTATTTT. The encoded protein is CASRETSGSSSDTQYF.

This clone is a singleton in its sample. The chain couples TRBV6-6 to TRBJ2-3; no firm D call. The ends were cut back, 5 bases at V and 4 bases at J, with 4 bases in the middle. The CDR3 is 11 residues long. Germline values: CDR1 MNHNY, CDR2 SVGAGI (reference sequence). CDR3 bases: TGTGCCAGCAGTCAGCCAGATACGCAGTATTTT. Its translation: CASSQPDTQYF.

CDR3 DNA sequence: TGTGCCAGCAGCCTAGATCAAGAGACCCAGTACTTC. Encoded protein: CASSLDQETQYF. This rearrangement joins TRBV5-4 to TRBJ2-5; no definite D call. Per germline, CDR1 SGHNT and CDR2 YYREEE (reference sequence). The CDR3 totals 12 residues. The V end lost 4 bases, the J end lost 2 bases, and 6 bases lay between the germline ends.

The chain carries TRBV10-3 and TRBJ2-7; TRBD2 aligns across 12 bases. V lost 6 bases to trimming and J lost 3 bases; unmatched junction nucleotides: 9. The length of the CDR3 is 16 residues. Germline V gene data show CDR1 as ENHRY and CDR2 as SYGVKD. Here the CDR3 DNA reads TGTGCCATCAGCCCGACTAGCGGGAGAACTTTCTACGAGCAGTACTTC. This codes for CAISPTSGRTFYEQYF.